The clone carrying this T cell receptor (beta chain) turned up a few times. Its antigen is currently unknown. It was with a sample-barcoded 5' primer and a J-beta primer mix that a second PCR of about 7 to 12 cycles was run. A template-switch adaptor that had 12 random nucleotides put a tag on each cDNA molecule. TCRdb re-called the 5' RACE reads with MiXCR, one entry per CDR3 protein. The sample has fewer than 900,000 distinct CDR3 sequences, 35% to 40% seen once; the top ten hold 10% to 15%. These data come from a study of blood T cells in healthy people across ages. About the research overall: Template switching caught about one barcoded beta molecule for each two T cells. Findings and caveats of the study: Reliance upon unsorted PBMCs precluded definitive naive versus antigen-experienced comparison.

The CDR3 extends over 12 amino acids. The V end lost 6 bases, the J end lost 7 bases, and 12 bases lay between the germline ends. The germline CDR1 and CDR2 sequences are MNHEY and SVGAGI. The receptor was derived from a young man in good health. Sequenced sample: blood. The chain combines TRBV6-5 with TRBJ2-5; possibly TRBD1 for D (6 bases). CDR3 DNA: TGTGCCAGCAGGGGGGCCAGTGGGACCCAGTACTTC. Protein product: CASRGASGTQYF.